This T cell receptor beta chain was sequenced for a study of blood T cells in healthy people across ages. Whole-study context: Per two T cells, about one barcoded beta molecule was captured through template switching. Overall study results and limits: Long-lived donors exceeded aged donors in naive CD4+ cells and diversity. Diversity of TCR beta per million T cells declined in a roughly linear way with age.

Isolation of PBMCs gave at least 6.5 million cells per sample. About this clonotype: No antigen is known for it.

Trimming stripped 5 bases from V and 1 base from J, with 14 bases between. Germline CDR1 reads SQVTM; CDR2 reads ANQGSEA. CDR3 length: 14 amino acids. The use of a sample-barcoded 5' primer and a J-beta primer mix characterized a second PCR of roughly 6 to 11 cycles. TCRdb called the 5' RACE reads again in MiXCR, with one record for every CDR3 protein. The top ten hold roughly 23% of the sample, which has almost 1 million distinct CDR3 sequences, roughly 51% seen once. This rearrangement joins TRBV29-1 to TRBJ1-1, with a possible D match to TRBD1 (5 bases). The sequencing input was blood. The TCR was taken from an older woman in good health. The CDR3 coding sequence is TGCAGCGTTTTAAGGGACGGATGGAACACTGAAGCTTTCTTT. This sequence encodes CSVLRDGWNTEAFF.